What follows is one T cell receptor beta chain and its context. Its target is unknown. There are 16 residues in the CDR3. CDR1 is SGDLS, CDR2 YYNGEE, per germline. V was clipped by 0 bases and J by 3 bases, with 16 bases between them. The sample originates from a study of long-term antiretroviral therapy in people with HIV. Notes on the study in general: Diversity went up after ART and still fell short of transplant donor controls. Researchers lacked any data on ART adherence, viral resistance or therapy changes.

Version v3.0 of the immunoSEQ assay ran at survey level. Assay: immunoSEQ multiplex PCR; the TCRdb copy retains only in-frame clones and omits some. The sample has some 35,000 clones; 94% are singletons. The chain employs TRBV9 and TRBJ2-7; D is possibly TRBD2 (6 bases). This specimen consisted of unsorted PBMCs, obtained 5 to 5.5 years after starting antiretroviral therapy. The receptor was isolated from a woman aged 45-59 years with HIV. The CDR3 spells CASSVAGGSPLYEQYF. CDR3 DNA: TGTGCCAGCAGCGTAGCCGGAGGGTCACCTCTCTACGAGCAGTACTTC.